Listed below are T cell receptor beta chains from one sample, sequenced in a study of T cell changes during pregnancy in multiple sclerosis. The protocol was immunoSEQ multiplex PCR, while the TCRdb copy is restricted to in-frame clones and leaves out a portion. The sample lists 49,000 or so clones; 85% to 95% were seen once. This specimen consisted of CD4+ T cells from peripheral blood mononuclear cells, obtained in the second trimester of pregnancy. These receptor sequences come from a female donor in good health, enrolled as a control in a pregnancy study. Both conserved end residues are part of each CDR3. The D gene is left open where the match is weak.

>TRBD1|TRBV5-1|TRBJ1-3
TGCGCCAGCAGCACCGGACAGGGTAGGAACTCTGGAAACACCATATATTTT
CASSTGQGRNSGNTIYF
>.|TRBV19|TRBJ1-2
TGTGCCAGTAGTATAGAGGTTCGACAGGGCTACACCTTC
CASSIEVRQGYTF
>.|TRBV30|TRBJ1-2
TGTGCCTGGCGCCTCAGCCCCGGGGGCTACACCTTC
CAWRLSPGGYTF
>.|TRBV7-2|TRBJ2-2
TGTGCCAGCAGCCCTTACACCGGGGAGCTGTTTTTT
CASSPYTGELFF
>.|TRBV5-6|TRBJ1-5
TGTGCCAGCAGCTTAGGAGGATATAGCAATCAGCCCCAGCATTTT
CASSLGGYSNQPQHF
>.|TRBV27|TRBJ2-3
TGTGCCAGCAGACCCTCGACAGGAGATACGCAGTATTTT
CASRPSTGDTQYF
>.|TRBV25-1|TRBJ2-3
TGTGCCAGCAGTGAATCGGGGGCAGATACGCAGTATTTT
CASSESGADTQYF
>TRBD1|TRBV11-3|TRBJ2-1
TGTGCCAGCAGCAAACAGGGGGGTTCCTACAATGAGCAGTTCTTC
CASSKQGGSYNEQFF
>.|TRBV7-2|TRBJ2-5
TGTGCCAGCAGTCCACCGGGACAACAAGAGACCCAGTACTTC
CASSPPGQQETQYF
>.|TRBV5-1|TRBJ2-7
TGCGCCAGCAGCTTGGCCGACAGTACCTACGAGCAGTACTTC
CASSLADSTYEQYF
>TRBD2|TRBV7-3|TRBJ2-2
TGTGCCAGCAGCCCAACTAGCGGGGTGGCCGGGGAGCTGTTTTTT
CASSPTSGVAGELFF
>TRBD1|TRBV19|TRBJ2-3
TGTGCCAGTAAAGGGACAGGGGGCGCAGATACGCAGTATTTT
CASKGTGGADTQYF
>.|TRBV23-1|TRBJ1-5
TGCGCCAGCAGTCAATCTCGAAGAGCTAGCAATCAGCCCCAGCATTTT
CASSQSRRASNQPQHF
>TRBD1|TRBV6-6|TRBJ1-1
TGTGCCAGCAGCTATCTTGACAGGGGTCATATTGAAGCTTTCTTT
CASSYLDRGHIEAFF
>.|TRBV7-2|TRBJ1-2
TGTGCCAGCATTCTCGGAGGGTCTAATATATATGGCTACACCTTC
CASILGGSNIYGYTF
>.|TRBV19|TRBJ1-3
TGTGCCAGTATTGGGGGGGCAGGCTCGGTTGGAAACACCATATATTTT
CASIGGAGSVGNTIYF
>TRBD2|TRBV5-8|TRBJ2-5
TGTGCCAGCAGCTTGCAACTAGCGGGGGGAGAGACCCAGTACTTC
CASSLQLAGGETQYF
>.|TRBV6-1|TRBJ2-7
TGTGCCAGCAGTGGAGCCGGCTCCTACGAGCAGTACTTC
CASSGAGSYEQYF
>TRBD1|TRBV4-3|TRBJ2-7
TGCGCCAGCAGCCAAGGGACAGGGAACGACTACGAGCAGTACTTC
CASSQGTGNDYEQYF
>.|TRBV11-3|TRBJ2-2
TGTGCCAGCAGCCTGGACAGATACACCGGGGAGCTGTTTTTT
CASSLDRYTGELFF
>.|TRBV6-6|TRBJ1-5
TGTGCCAGCAGAAAACAGGAGTATCAGCCCCAGCATTTT
CASRKQEYQPQHF
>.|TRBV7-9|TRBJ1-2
TGTGCCAGCAGCTTAAATGAGGTGGCCTATGGCTACACCTTC
CASSLNEVAYGYTF